This T cell receptor (beta chain) was documented in a study of cytomegalovirus exposure and HLA in healthy donors. From germline, CDR1 is SGDLS and CDR2 YYNGEE. Trimming took off 6 bases at V and 0 bases at J, with 10 bases between the two ends. CDR3 size: 15 residues. PCR amplification relied on 60 Vbeta primers (plus 13 Jbeta primers). The repertoire was sequenced with immunoSEQ multiplex PCR; TCRdb's copy has only in-frame clones and lacks some. The sample holds around 190,000 clones; about four fifths are singletons and the top ten take 1.5% to 2%. This clone was seen a single time. The chain has TRBV9 and TRBJ2-6, with unresolved D. This sequence was found in a man in his forties in good health and CMV-seropositive. Material for sequencing was PBMCs. DNA of the CDR3: TGTGCCAGCACCAAAACAATCTCTGGGGCCAACGTCCTGACTTTC. It encodes CASTKTISGANVLTF.